This T cell receptor (beta chain) comes out of a study of T-cell memory formation after mild COVID-19. Across the whole study: TCR clusters were largely donor specific. Study-level results: Pre-infection memory harbored some responding clones, suggesting cross-reactive memory joined. The study found contracting CD4+ clones mainly in CM and EM and contracting CD8+ clones in EMRA.

After 5'RACE with constant-segment primers, TCR alpha and TCR beta cDNA libraries carrying sample barcodes and UMIs were obtained. TCRdb independently ran MiXCR on the 5' RACE reads; one entry per CDR3 protein. This repertoire shows about 400,000 distinct CDR3 sequences, under 20% found once; its top ten account for 20% to 25%. Per germline, CDR1 SGHRS and CDR2 YFSETQ. Trimming took 4 bases from V and 2 from J, leaving 14 bases between them. CDR3 length: 15 residues. This clonotype has more than one count but fewer than ten. Its antigen is unknown. The clonotype was recovered from a man aged 18 to 30 who had mild COVID-19 (a few samples of this study predate the infection). Cell type and time point are not known. Sequencing was carried out using PBMCs or a T cell subset sorted from them (not recorded which). V usage is TRBV5-1 and J usage is TRBJ2-3; possibly TRBD1 for D (5 bases). DNA for the CDR3: TGCGCCAGCAGCGGAGCTGGGGCGGCCACAGATACGCAGTATTTT. Its translation: CASSGAGAATDTQYF.